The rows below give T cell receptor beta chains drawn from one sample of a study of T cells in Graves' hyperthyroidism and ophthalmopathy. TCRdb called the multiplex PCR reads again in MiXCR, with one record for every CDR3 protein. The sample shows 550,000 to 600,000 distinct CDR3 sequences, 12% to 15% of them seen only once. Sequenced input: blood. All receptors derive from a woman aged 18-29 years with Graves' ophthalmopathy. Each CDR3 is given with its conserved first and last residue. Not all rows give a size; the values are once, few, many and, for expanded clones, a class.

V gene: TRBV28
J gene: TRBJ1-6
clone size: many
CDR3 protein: CASTRDSNSPLHF

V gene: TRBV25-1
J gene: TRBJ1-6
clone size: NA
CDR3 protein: CASSRRADGNSPLHF

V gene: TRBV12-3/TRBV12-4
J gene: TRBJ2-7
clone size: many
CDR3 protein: CASSPLKYYTYEQYF

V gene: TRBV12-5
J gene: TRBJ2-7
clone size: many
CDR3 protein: CASGFGAGTGSYEQYF

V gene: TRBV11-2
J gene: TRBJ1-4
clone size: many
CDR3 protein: CASSLGAREKLFF

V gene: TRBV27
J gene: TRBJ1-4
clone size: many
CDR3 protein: CASSFRQGAEKLFF

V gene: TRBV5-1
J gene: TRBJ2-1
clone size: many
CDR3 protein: CASSRGGLAGGDEQFF

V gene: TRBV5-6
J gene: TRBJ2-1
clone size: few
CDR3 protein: CASSWGLAGGPGDNEQFF

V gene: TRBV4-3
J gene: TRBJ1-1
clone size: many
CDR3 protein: CASSQFRQLVNTEAFF

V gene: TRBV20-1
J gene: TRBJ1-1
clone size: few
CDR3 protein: CSARPGRTGTEAFF

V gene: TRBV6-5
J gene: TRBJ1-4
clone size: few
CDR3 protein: CASSYSGDRADEKLFF

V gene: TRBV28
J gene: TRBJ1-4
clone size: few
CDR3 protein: CASSYRSDEKLFF

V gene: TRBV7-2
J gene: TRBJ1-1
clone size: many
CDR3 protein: CASYLSPSNTEAFF

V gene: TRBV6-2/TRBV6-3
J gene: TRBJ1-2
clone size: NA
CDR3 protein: CASSGGGPLYGYAF

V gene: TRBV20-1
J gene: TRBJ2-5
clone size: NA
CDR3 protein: CSASRIGGAARETQYF

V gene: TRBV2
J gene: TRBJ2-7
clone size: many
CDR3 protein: CASLLTSGGYEQYF

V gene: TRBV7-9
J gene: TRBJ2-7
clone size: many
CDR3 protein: CASSLANLGAVPYEQYF

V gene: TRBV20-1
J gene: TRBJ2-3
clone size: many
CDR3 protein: CSARGLAGLVDTQYF

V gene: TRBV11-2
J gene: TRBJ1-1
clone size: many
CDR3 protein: CASSEGLLYTEAFF

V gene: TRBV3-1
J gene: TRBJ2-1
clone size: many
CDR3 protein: CASSQDKYEQFF

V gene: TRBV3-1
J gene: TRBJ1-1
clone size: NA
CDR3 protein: CASSQAGTVVWAEAFF

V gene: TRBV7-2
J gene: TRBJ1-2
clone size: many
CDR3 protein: CASSFFIRDLGYTF

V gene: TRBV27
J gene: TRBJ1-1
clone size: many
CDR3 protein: CASTHRVGTEAFF

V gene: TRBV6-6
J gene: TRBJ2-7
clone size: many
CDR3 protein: CASSYDRDRYEQYF

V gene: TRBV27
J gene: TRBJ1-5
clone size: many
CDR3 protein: CASSYGARGSNQPQHF

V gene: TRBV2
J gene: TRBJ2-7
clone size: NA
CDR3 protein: CASSPPTRRPVGYEQYF

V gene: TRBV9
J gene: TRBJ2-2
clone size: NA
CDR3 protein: CASSIWDLRRGNTGELFF

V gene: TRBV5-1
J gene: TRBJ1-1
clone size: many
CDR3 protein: CASSVQTGNTEAFF

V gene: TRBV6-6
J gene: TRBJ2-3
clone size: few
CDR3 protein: CASSYLSSGSLGMGTDTQYF

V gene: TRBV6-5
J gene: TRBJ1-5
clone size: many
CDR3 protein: CASSYTGVHQPQHF

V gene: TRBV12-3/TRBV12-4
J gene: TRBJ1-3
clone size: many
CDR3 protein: CASSLGESSGNTIYF

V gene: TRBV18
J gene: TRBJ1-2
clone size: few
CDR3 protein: CASSPPGQAGGYTF

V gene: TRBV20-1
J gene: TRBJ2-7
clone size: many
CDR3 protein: CSACGRAYEQYF

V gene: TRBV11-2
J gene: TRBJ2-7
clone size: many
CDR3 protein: CASSLVSAVPYEQYF

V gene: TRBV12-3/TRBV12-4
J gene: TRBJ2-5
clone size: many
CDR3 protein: CASSLGQGAETQYF

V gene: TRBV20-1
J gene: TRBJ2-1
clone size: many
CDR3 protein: CSARHNENEQFF

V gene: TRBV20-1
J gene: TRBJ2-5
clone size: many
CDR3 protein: CSAWTSGSRETQYF

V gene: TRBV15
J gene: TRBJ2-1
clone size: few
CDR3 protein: CACDSGRALNEQFF

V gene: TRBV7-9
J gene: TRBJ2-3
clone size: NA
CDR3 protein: CASSRDRGLADTQYF

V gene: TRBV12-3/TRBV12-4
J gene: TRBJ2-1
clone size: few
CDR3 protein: CATLGGGSYNEQFF

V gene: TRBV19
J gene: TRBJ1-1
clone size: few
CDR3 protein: CASSRQGHWAEAFF

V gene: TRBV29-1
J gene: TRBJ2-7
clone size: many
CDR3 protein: CSAISGDSYEQYF

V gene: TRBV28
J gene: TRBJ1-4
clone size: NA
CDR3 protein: CASSLTDEKLFF

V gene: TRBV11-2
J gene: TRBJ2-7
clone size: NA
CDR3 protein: CASSLESGQGYEQYF

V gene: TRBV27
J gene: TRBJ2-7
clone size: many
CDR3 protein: CASRTGSYEQYF

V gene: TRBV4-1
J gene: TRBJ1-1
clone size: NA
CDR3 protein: CASSLIGQGANTEAFF

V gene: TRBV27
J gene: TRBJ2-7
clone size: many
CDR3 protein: CASSVNRGPYEQYF

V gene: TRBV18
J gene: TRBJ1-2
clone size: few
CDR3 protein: CASSPPGLVYGYTF

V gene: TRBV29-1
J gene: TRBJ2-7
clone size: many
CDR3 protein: CSVVQGSSSYEQYF

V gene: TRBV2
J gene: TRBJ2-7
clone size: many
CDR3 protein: CASRDRGAEQYF

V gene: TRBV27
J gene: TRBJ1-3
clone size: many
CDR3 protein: CASSISQGIGNTIYF